This T cell receptor (beta chain) was recovered during a study of a mutant IDH1 vaccine in newly diagnosed glioma. The repertoire was sequenced with immunoSEQ multiplex PCR; TCRdb's copy has only in-frame clones and lacks some. The repertoire holds 55,000 or so clones, with about four fifths as singletons. In its sample, this clone was seen a few times. Antigen specificity is unknown. Time point denoted: week 23, last vaccination. The content of each vaccine dose was 300 ug of mutant IDH1 20-mer peptide, and topical imiquimod accompanied it. With V trimmed by 5 bases and J by 4 bases, 5 bases remained unmatched. CDR3 size: 15 residues. Germline assignment: CDR1 SEHNR and CDR2 FQNEAQ (reference sequence).

The TCR originated in a man in his forties with glioma. The gene calls are TRBV7-9 and TRBJ1-3; 10 nucleotides match TRBD1. The sequencing here drew on PBMCs, taken from a glioma patient whose treatment included an IDH1 peptide vaccine. The CDR3 sequence is CASSIRQGAGNTIYF. CDR3 nucleotides: TGTGCCAGCAGCATACGACAGGGGGCCGGAAACACCATATATTTT.